This T cell receptor (beta chain) was sequenced for a study of blood T cells in healthy people across ages. Study-wide results and caveats: Older individuals had lower TCR beta diversity per million T cells (the decline was roughly linear). Fewer expanded clones and more diversity marked long-lived versus aged donors. Percentage of naive T cells showed a strong correlation with TCR beta diversity.

A minimum of 6 million PBMCs was isolated per sample. Note on this clonotype: Its antigen remains unknown.

A second PCR of 7 to 11 cycles used a sample-barcoded 5' primer and a J-beta primer mix. TCRdb called the 5' RACE reads again in MiXCR, with one record for every CDR3 protein. The table includes about 680,000 distinct CDR3 sequences, 49% detected once. The CDR3 spans 14 residues. V was clipped by 3 bases and J by 11 bases, with 19 bases between them. The germline V gene encodes CDR1 MGHRA and CDR2 YSYEKL. The rearrangement joins TRBV4-1 to TRBJ2-5; D is perhaps TRBD2 (5 bases). The receptor was isolated from a woman aged 60-75 years in good health. The sequencing input was blood. CDR3 protein: CASSQRLPINEQYF. In DNA, the CDR3 is TGCGCCAGCAGCCAGCGACTACCGATTAATGAGCAGTACTTC.